Shown below are 4 T cell receptor beta chains from a single sample sequenced in a study of technical replicates of blood from several donors. This table comes from immunoSEQ multiplex PCR, and its TCRdb copy is limited to in-frame clones, with some not included. Among some 70,000 clones, roughly 93% were seen once, and the ten largest hold under 0.5%. Sequenced input: T cells isolated from PBMCs. The receptors here all came from a human donor in good health.

The chain employs TRBV5-1 and TRBJ2-1; 10 nucleotides align to TRBD2. V shed 6 bases, J shed 7 bases, and the junction held 13 bases outside the gene matches. CDR1 and CDR2 (germline): SGHRS, YFSETQ. The CDR3 is made up of 16 amino acids. This chain's CDR3 is CASTPTSGTTLNEQFF. Here the CDR3 DNA reads TGCGCCAGCACCCCTACTAGCGGGACCACCCTAAATGAGCAGTTCTTC. Looking up the rest from reference TRBV5-1 and TRBJ2-1 gives the full variable domain: KAGVTQTPRYLIKTRGQQVTLSCSPISGHRSVSWYQQTPGQGLQFLFEYFSETQRNKGNFPGRFSGRQFSNSRSEMNVSTLELGDSALYLCASTPTSGTTLNEQFFGPGTRLTVL.

The rearrangement links TRBV18 to TRBJ1-2, with D possibly being TRBD1 (5 bases). From germline, CDR1 is KGHSH and CDR2 LQKENI. The CDR3 sequence is 13 residues long. V lost 2 bases, J lost 3 bases, and 7 bases lay in between. The DNA of the CDR3 is TGTGCCAGCTCACCAGCGACAGACTATGGCTACACCTTC. The encoded protein is CASSPATDYGYTF.

This clone was detected once. As DNA, the CDR3 is TGTGCCAGCAGTGGGACAGGGATCAATCAGCCCCAGCATTTT. This translates into CASSGTGINQPQHF. V and J are TRBV2 and TRBJ1-5; the match to TRBD1 covers 8 bases. Germline lookup yields CDR1 SNHLY and CDR2 FYNNEI. J gave up 3 bases and V 4 bases, and 2 bases lay outside the gene matches. The CDR3 has 14 residues.

This rearrangement joins TRBV7-9 to TRBJ1-2, with 9 positions matching TRBD1. From germline, CDR1 is SEHNR and CDR2 FQNEAQ (reference sequence). V lost 4 bases to trimming and J lost 5 bases; unmatched junction nucleotides: 11. This CDR3 is built from 16 residues. CDR3 coding DNA: TGTGCCAGCAGCTCAGCCGGGACAGGGAACCTTTATGGCTACACCTTC. Encoded protein: CASSSAGTGNLYGYTF.